This TCR beta chain was recovered during a study of cytomegalovirus exposure and HLA in healthy donors. Whole-study findings and limits: HLA restriction was apparent for most CMV-associated TCR beta chains in a later analysis. There were reportedly fewer N-insertions in an Asian-associated ancestry cluster than the roughly 670-donor mean, in a later analysis. Earlier findings revealed that most TCR beta V segments proved productive either about 87% or about 30% of the time. Presence/absence analyses supposed approximately even sequencing depth among donors.

Note on this clone: What it binds is unknown.

The CDR3 length is 15 residues. The V gene's germline CDR1 is SGHRS and CDR2 YFSETQ. V gave up 2 bases and J gave up 0 bases, with 11 bases separating them. The PCR employed 60 Vbeta primers together with 13 Jbeta primers. TCRdb's copy holds only in-frame clones and misses some; the assay was immunoSEQ multiplex PCR. This sample has 210,000 or so clones; less than 80% occur once, and the top ten carry 0.22%. V gene TRBV5-1 combines with J gene TRBJ2-5; D gene ambiguous. The clonotype comes from a girl aged 2 to 9 in good health and CMV-seronegative. The sample was PBMCs. The CDR3 coding sequence is TGCGCCAGCAGCTTTGACTTTAGCTACCAAGAGACCCAGTACTTC. Its protein product is CASSFDFSYQETQYF.